The 18 T cell receptor beta chains below were found in one sample sequenced in a study of identifying expanded T cells in peripheral blood. Using immunoSEQ multiplex PCR, the repertoire was profiled, and TCRdb retains in-frame clones only, with some absent. The sample has 50,000 to 70,000 clones, more than 75% seen once. The source material was blood. Receptors were obtained from a person between 18 and 69 years old in good health.

In this sample, this clone turned up once. V and J are TRBV5-6 and TRBJ2-7, with TRBD1 identical over 8 bases. J was trimmed by 4 bases and V by 3 bases; bases with no gene match: 6. Germline loops: CDR1 SGHDT, CDR2 YYEEEE. The CDR3 runs to 14 residues. The chain's CDR3 is CASSSQGAGYEQYF. The CDR3, as DNA: TGTGCCAGCAGCTCCCAGGGGGCGGGTTACGAGCAGTACTTC.

This chain joins TRBV4-2 and TRBJ2-6; 12 nucleotides agree with TRBD2. CDR3 size: 16 residues. Germline CDR1 is LGHNA and CDR2 is YNFKEQ. The V and J ends lost 3 bases and 3 bases, in that order; junction bases with no gene match: 0. This CDR3 is CASSQTSGSGANVLTF. CDR3 DNA: TGTGCCAGCAGCCAGACTAGCGGGAGTGGGGCCAACGTCCTGACTTTC.

In DNA form, the CDR3 reads TGTGCCAGCAGACCGGGGGGGCCAATCGAGCAGTACTTC. Translating gives CASRPGGPIEQYF. This chain links TRBV6-1 with TRBJ2-7, with 8 bases fitting TRBD2. Trimming removed 6 bases from V and 6 bases from J; junction bases left unmatched: 7. Germline values: CDR1 MNHNS, CDR2 SASEGT. The length of the CDR3 is 13 residues.

This clone has a handful of counts. The chain uses TRBV19 and TRBJ2-5; 7 bases agree with TRBD1. This CDR3 is built from 13 residues. Germline-derived CDR1 and CDR2 are LNHDA and SQIVND (reference sequence). Trimming at V came to 5 bases and at J to 5 bases, leaving 5 bases not matched to a gene. Written as DNA, the CDR3 is TGTGCCAGTAGTTACAGGGGAGAGGAGACCCAGTACTTC. Amino acid sequence: CASSYRGEETQYF.

V and J are TRBV7-8 and TRBJ1-3, with TRBD1 matching 7 bases. J was trimmed by 0 bases and V by 5 bases; bases with no gene match: 7. There are 16 residues in the CDR3. Looked up from germline, CDR1 is SGHVS and CDR2 is FQNEAQ. In DNA, the CDR3 is TGTGCCAGCAGCCCTCGGACAGGATACTCTGGAAACACCATATATTTT. Its translation: CASSPRTGYSGNTIYF.

This clone was counted a few times. The chain combines TRBV4-3 with TRBJ2-5; D remains ambiguous. CDR1 is LGHNA and CDR2 is YSLEER in the germline V gene. Deletions cut 8 bases from V and 3 bases from J, with 7 bases between. This CDR3 region has 11 residues. CDR3 residues: CASVAEETQYF. The CDR3 nucleotides are TGCGCCAGCGTGGCGGAAGAGACCCAGTACTTC.

The CDR3 protein is CASSSRYNEQFF. Here the CDR3 DNA reads TGCGCCAGCAGCTCGCGCTACAATGAGCAGTTCTTC. This chain uses TRBV5-1 with TRBJ2-1, with no clear D. Germline V CDR1 and CDR2: SGHRS, YFSETQ. This CDR3 comprises 12 residues. Trimming pared 3 bases from V and 3 bases from J, leaving 4 bases between.

The CDR3 nucleotides are TGTGCCAGCAGCTATACAGGGAGGGGCAATGAGCAGTTCTTC. Translated: CASSYTGRGNEQFF. The genes are TRBV7-3 and TRBJ2-1; tentatively, D is TRBD2 (7 bases). Trimming removed 4 bases from V and 6 bases from J, with 13 bases in between. CDR1 and CDR2 (germline): SGHTA, FQGTGA. This CDR3 is built from 14 residues.

This clone was found a few times. A read error may produce the germline difference seen at one junction end. The chain uses TRBV5-4 and TRBJ1-6; D ambiguous. CDR3 length: 14 residues. The germline CDR1 and CDR2 sequences are SGHNT and YYREEE (reference sequence). The CDR3 DNA sequence: TGTGCCAGCAGCTTGGAAAGGGCTAATTCTCCCCTCCACTTT. Its protein is CASSLERANSPLHF.

The chain has TRBV28 and TRBJ1-5; D is uncertain. The CDR3 extends over 13 amino acids. Per the germline V gene, CDR1 is MDHEN and CDR2 is SYDVKM. V lost 1 base and J lost 4, with 5 bases in between. DNA for the CDR3: TGTGCCAGCAGTTTATTCGGAAATCAGCCCCAGCATTTT. Residues: CASSLFGNQPQHF.

This clone has just a few counts. The chain carries TRBV6-4 and TRBJ2-1, with D possibly being TRBD2 (6 bases). The V end lost 3 bases, the J end lost 10 bases, and 19 bases lay between the germline ends. The CDR3 covers 15 residues. The germline gives CDR1 MRHNA, CDR2 SNTAGT. The CDR3 reads CASSEEGGDVREQFF. The CDR3 DNA is TGTGCCAGCAGTGAAGAGGGAGGCGATGTCCGGGAGCAGTTCTTC.

This clone has just a few counts. The rearrangement links TRBV29-1 to TRBJ2-3; TRBD2 matches 7 bases. Germline V gene data show CDR1 as SQVTM and CDR2 as ANQGSEA. This CDR3 contains 13 residues. The junction had 5 bases not matched to a gene; V was cut back by 7 bases and J by 1 base. CDR3 nucleotides: TGCAGCGCCCGGGGAGGGGGCACAGATACGCAGTATTTT. It encodes CSARGGGTDTQYF.

The rearrangement uses TRBV27 and TRBJ2-7; no clear D. Looked up from germline, CDR1 is MNHEY and CDR2 is SMNVEV (reference sequence). The CDR3 is made up of 12 amino acids. V was cut by 5 bases and J by 0 bases, with 5 bases left in between. This CDR3 is CASSRSSYEQYF. Written as DNA, the CDR3 is TGTGCCAGCAGTAGGAGCTCCTACGAGCAGTACTTC.

The V and J genes are TRBV4-1 and TRBJ2-7; 13 bases match TRBD2. With 5 bases clipped from V and 3 bases from J, the junction kept 7 bases outside the gene matches. Germline V lookup: CDR1 MGHRA, CDR2 YSYEKL. The CDR3 length is 16 residues. The CDR3 protein is CASSGRTSGSNYEQYF. CDR3 nucleotide sequence: TGCGCCAGCAGCGGGCGGACTAGCGGGAGTAACTACGAGCAGTACTTC.

The chain recombines TRBV4-2 with TRBJ2-7, with D perhaps TRBD1 (6 bases). Germline CDR1 is LGHNA and CDR2 is YNFKEQ. V was pared by 0 bases and J by 2 bases, with 11 bases between. This CDR3 contains 15 residues. The CDR3, as DNA: TGTGCCAGCAGCCAAGATCAAGGGACACCCTACGAGCAGTACTTC. Amino acid sequence: CASSQDQGTPYEQYF.

Concerning this clone itself: The sample has other DNA sequences that encode this CDR3 too. V gene TRBV5-1 combines with J gene TRBJ1-5; 8 bases map to TRBD1. The CDR3 loop spans 15 amino acids. Per germline, CDR1 SGHRS and CDR2 YFSETQ. With 4 bases clipped from V and 6 bases from J, the junction kept 9 bases outside the gene matches. The CDR3 DNA sequence: TGCGCCAGCAGCCTCGGACAGGGTGGGTCTCAGCCCCAGCATTTT. Protein sequence: CASSLGQGGSQPQHF.

In DNA form, the CDR3 reads TGTGCCAGCAGCTTAGAGGGCGGGAGGACCTACGAGCAGTACTTC. Translated, it gives CASSLEGGRTYEQYF. This chain links TRBV11-2 with TRBJ2-7; TRBD2 matches at 8 bases. V was pared by 0 bases and J by 2 bases, with 3 bases of the junction left unmatched. Per the germline V gene, CDR1 is SGHAT and CDR2 is FQNNGV. CDR3 length: 15 residues.

V usage is TRBV6-6 and J usage is TRBJ2-7; 7 nucleotides agree with TRBD1. CDR1 MNHNY and CDR2 SVGAGI come from the germline V gene (reference sequence). The CDR3 covers 15 residues. V lost 4 bases and J lost 0; bases outside the gene matches: 6. Written as DNA, the CDR3 is TGTGCCAGCAGTTCCAGGGGGACACACTCCTACGAGCAGTACTTC. Translated: CASSSRGTHSYEQYF.